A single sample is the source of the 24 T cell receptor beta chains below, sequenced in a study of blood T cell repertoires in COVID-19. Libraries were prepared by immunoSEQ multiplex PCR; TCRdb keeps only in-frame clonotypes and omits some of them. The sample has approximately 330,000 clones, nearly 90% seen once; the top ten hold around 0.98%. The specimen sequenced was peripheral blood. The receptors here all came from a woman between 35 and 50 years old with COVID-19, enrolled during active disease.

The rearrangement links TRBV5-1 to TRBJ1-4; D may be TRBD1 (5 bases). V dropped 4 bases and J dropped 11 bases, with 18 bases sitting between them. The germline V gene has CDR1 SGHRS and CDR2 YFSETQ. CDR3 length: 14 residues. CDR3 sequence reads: CASSRAGGDGKLFF. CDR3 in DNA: TGCGCCAGCAGCCGGGCGGGGGGGGATGGGAAACTGTTTTTT.

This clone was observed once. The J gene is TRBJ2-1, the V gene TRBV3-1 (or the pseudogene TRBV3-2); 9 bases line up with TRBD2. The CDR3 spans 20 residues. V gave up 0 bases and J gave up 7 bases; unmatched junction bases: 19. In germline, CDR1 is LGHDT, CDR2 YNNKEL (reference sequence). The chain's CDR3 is CASSQDLPSGFSGGQNEQFF. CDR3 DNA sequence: TGTGCCAGCAGCCAAGATCTACCCTCGGGGTTTAGCGGGGGCCAAAATGAGCAGTTCTTC.

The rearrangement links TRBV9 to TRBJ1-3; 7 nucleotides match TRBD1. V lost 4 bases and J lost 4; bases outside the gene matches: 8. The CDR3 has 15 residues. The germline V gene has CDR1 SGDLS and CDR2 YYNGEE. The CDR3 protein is CASSPTPGQGNTIYF. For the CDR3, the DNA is TGTGCCAGCAGCCCAACACCGGGACAGGGAAACACCATATATTTT.

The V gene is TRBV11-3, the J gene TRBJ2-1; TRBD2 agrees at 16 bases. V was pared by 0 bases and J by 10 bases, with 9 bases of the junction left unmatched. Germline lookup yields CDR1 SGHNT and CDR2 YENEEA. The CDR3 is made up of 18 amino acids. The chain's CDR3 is CASSLELGGLAGGNEQFF. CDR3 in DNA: TGTGCCAGCAGCTTAGAATTGGGGGGACTAGCGGGAGGGAACGAGCAGTTCTTC.

DNA of the CDR3: TGTGCCAGCAGTTACTCGCGGTTGAGGGAGACCCAGTACTTC. It yields the protein CASSYSRLRETQYF. The rearrangement links TRBV6-2 or TRBV6-3 to TRBJ2-5; D unresolved. This CDR3 is 14 amino acids long. Trimming shortened V by 0 bases and J by 5 bases, and 10 bases separated the two germline ends. The V gene's germline CDR1 is MNHEY and CDR2 SVGEGT.

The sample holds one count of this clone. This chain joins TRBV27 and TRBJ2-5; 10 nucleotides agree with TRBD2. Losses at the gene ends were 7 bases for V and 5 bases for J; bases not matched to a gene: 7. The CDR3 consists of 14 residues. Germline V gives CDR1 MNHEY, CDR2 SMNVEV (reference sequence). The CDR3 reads CASKVLAGVETQYF. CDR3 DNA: TGTGCCAGCAAAGTTCTAGCGGGGGTGGAGACCCAGTACTTC.

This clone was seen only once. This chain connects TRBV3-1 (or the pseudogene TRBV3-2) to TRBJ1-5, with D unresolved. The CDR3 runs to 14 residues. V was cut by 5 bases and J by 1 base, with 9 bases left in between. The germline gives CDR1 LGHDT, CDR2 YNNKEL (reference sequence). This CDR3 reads CASSSRGSNQPQHF. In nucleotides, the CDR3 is TGTGCCAGCAGCTCCAGAGGGAGCAATCAGCCCCAGCATTTT.

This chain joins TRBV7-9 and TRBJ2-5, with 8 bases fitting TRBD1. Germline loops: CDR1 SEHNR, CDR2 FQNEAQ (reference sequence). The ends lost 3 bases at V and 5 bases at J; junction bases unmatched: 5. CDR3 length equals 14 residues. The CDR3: CASSFAGGEETQYF. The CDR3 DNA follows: TGTGCCAGCAGCTTCGCAGGGGGCGAGGAGACCCAGTACTTC.

In DNA, the CDR3 is TGTGCCAGCAGCTCAGGGTGGACTAATGAAAAACTGTTTTTT. This sequence encodes CASSSGWTNEKLFF. V is TRBV7-9 and J is TRBJ1-4; tentatively, D is TRBD1 (5 bases). CDR3 length equals 14 residues. Per germline, CDR1 SEHNR and CDR2 FQNEAQ (reference sequence). The V and J ends lost 4 bases and 2 bases respectively, with 8 bases between them.

The CDR3 reads CASSLGATGPPEAFF. The CDR3 nucleotides are TGTGCCAGCAGTTTAGGGGCAACCGGACCCCCTGAAGCTTTCTTT. The chain employs TRBV28 and TRBJ1-1; D is perhaps TRBD1 (5 bases). Germline values: CDR1 MDHEN, CDR2 SYDVKM. Trimming left V 2 bases short and J 6 bases short, with 16 bases between. CDR3 size: 15 residues.

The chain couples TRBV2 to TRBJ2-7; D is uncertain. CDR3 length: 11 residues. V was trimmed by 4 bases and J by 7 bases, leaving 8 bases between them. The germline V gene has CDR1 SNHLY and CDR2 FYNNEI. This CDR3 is CASSVLTEQYF. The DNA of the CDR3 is TGTGCCAGCAGTGTGCTGACAGAGCAGTACTTC.

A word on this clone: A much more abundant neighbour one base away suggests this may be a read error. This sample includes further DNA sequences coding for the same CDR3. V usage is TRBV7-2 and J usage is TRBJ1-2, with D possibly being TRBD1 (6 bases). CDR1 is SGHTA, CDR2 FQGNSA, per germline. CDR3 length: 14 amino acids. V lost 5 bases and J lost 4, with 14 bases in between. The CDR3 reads CASSPRTGTYGYTF. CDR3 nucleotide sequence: TGTGCCAGCAGCCCTAGAACAGGGACCTATGGCTACACCTTC.

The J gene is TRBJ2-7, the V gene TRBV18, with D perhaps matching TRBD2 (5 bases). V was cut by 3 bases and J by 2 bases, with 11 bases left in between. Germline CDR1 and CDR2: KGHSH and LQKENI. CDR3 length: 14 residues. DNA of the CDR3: TGTGCCAGCTCACCGGGAGTGGCCACCTACGAGCAGTACTTC. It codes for CASSPGVATYEQYF.

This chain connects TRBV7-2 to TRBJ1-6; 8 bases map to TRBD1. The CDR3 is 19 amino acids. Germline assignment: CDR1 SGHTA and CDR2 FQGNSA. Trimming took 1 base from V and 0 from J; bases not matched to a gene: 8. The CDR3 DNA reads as TGTGCCAGCAGCTTAGTCGGACAGGGTTGGAGCTCCTATAATTCACCCCTCCACTTT. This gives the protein CASSLVGQGWSSYNSPLHF.

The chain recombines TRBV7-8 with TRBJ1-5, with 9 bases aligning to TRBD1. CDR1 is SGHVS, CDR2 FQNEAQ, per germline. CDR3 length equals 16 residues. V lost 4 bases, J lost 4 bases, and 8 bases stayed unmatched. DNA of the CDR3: TGTGCCAGCAGCTCTTTCTCCGGGACAGGGAATCAGCCCCAGCATTTT. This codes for CASSSFSGTGNQPQHF.

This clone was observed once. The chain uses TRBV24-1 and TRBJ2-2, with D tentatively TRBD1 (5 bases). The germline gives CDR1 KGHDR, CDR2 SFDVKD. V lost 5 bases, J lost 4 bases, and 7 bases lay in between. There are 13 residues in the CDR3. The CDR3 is CATSGQGTGELFF. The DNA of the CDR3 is TGTGCCACCAGTGGCCAGGGCACCGGGGAGCTGTTTTTT.

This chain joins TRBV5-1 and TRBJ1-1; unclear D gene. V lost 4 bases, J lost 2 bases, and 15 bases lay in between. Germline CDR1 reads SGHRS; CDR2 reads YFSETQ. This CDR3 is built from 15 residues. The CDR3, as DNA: TGCGCCAGCAGCCCCCGTCCCGGAGAAAACACTGAAGCTTTCTTT. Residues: CASSPRPGENTEAFF.

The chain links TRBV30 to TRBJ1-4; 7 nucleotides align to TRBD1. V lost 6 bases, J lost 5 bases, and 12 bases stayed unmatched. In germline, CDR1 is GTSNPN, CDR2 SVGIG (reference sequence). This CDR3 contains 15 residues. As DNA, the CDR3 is TGTGCCTGTCTCACTACAGGGGCGTTAAATGAAAAACTGTTTTTT. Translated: CACLTTGALNEKLFF.

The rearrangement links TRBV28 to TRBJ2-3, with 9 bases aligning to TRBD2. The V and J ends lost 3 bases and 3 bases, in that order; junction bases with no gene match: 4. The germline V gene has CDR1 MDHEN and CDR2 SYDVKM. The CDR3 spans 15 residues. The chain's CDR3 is CASSLKAGGTDTQYF. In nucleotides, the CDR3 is TGTGCCAGCAGTTTGAAGGCGGGGGGGACAGATACGCAGTATTTT.

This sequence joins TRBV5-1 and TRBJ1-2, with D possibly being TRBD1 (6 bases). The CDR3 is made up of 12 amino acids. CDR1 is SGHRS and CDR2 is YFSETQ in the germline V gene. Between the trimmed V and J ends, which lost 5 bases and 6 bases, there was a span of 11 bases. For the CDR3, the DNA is TGCGCCAGCAGTCGATCAGGGGATGGCTACACCTTC. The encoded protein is CASSRSGDGYTF.

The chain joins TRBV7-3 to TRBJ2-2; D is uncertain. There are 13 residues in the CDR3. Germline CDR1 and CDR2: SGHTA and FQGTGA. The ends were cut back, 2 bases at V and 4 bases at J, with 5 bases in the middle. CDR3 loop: CASSLSSTGELFF. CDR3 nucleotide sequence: TGTGCCAGCAGCTTATCGAGCACCGGGGAGCTGTTTTTT.

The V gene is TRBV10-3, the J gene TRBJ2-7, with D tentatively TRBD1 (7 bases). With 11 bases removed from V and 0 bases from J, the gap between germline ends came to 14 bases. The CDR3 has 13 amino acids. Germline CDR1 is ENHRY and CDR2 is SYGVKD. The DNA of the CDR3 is TGTGCCGGAGGGGACAGCAGCTCCTACGAGCAGTACTTC. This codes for CAGGDSSSYEQYF.

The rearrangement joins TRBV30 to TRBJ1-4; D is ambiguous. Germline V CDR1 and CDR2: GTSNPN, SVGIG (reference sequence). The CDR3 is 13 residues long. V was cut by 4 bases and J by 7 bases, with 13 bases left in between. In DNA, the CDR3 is TGTGCCTGGACAAGTCAGAGAGGTGAAAAACTGTTTTTT. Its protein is CAWTSQRGEKLFF.

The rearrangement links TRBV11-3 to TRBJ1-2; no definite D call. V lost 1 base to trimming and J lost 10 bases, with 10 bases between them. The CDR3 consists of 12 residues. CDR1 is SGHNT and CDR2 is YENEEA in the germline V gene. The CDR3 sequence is CASSLGGLDYTF. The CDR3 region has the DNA TGTGCCAGCAGCTTAGGAGGACTGGACTACACCTTC.